What follows is one T cell receptor beta chain and its context. This clone has a handful of counts. Its specific antigen is unknown. Qualities for individual bases were not recorded, and no much larger clone is one base off. This entry comes from a study of CD8+ T cells in alopecia areata (dated by TCRdb to about 2018). In the study overall: Treated patients were enrolled in an open-label pilot trial of oral tofacitinib, 5 to 10 mg twice daily, for moderate-to-severe alopecia areata. Tofacitinib was administered for 6 to 18 months, and 6 months of follow-up off drug were then conducted to assess delayed response and recurrence. The SALT score, which quantifies the percentage of affected scalp surface area, was used to measure disease severity in treated patients. High-throughput TCRbeta sequencing was used to examine T cell clonal expansion in alopecia areata in both the C3H/HeJ mouse model and human patients. On the human side, TCRbeta sequencing was run on scalp tissue and on sorted CD4+ and CD8+ peripheral blood T cells from healthy controls and from alopecia areata patients with either patchy or totalis/universalis disease. Biopsies were taken from tofacitinib-treated patients at baseline and again at 4 and 24 weeks into treatment, and several of those patients also had a later scalp biopsy. Clonality in the scalp was compared among normal scalp (n=4), patchy alopecia areata scalp (n=8), and alopecia totalis/universalis scalp (n=8). The RNA source kit depended on sample type: the PAXgene miRNA kit for fixed scalp, the miRNeasy kit for PBMCs, and the RNeasy kit for mouse skin. immunoSEQ multiplex PCR using 35 Vbeta forward primers and 13 Jbeta reverse primers was used to amplify TCRbeta CDR3 regions. Results the study describes overall, beyond this receptor: During tofacitinib treatment, many expanded lesional clones stuck around in both scalp and blood, and this persistence may partly explain why relapse happens after treatment is stopped. Compared with normal scalp, lesional scalp, particularly in alopecia totalis/universalis, had higher clonality and more expanded CD8+ clones, which suggests antigenic drive. The treated cohort was small, with a single nonresponder, so links between baseline CD8+ expansion and response need larger studies. Compared with mice, TCR sequences shared between patients were less clear, possibly partly because of HLA diversity across the patient population. Unlike mouse skin, which is dominated by gammadelta T cells, normal human skin has resident alphabeta T cells that are also sequenced, and this complicates analysis of the scalp TCR repertoire. Scalp clonality and the number of expanded CD8+ clones among the top 100 scalp clones were significantly decreased by tofacitinib.

Read against the paper, the sample's time point label means: around 29 days on oral tofacitinib. The intended sense of this specimen's treatment or condition label: oral pan-JAK inhibitor, 5-10 mg twice daily. Lesional scalp punch biopsies and peripheral blood were collected from alopecia areata patients. After PBMCs were isolated by density centrifugation and stained for CD3, CD4 and CD8, a FACSAria was used to sort CD4+ and CD8+ T cells. The CDR3 holds 13 amino acids from the cysteine to the phenylalanine. The sequence is cut down to CDR3 DNA, 39 bases in frame from base 1. The V and J ends are trimmed by 5 bases and 0 bases, leaving 8 bases between them. CDR1 and CDR2, per the germline V gene, are SQVTM and ANQGSEA. The receptor library was made with the immunoSEQ multiplex PCR assay. RNA was extracted from all samples and reverse transcribed into cDNA as template for TCR sequencing. First-strand cDNA was synthesized with SuperScript III using a 2:1 mix of oligo-dT and random hexamers. A synthetic immune receptor repertoire was used to measure amplification bias, and any remaining bias was corrected computationally. The authors processed their data as follows. Raw reads were preprocessed to remove errors, and CDR3 was defined according to IMGT conventions as the region from the conserved cysteine to phenylalanine. Clonality was computed as 1 minus the Shannon entropy, with the entropy normalized by log2 of the number of productive unique TCRs. Whether scalp clones were CD4 or CD8 was inferred by matching scalp TCRbeta sequences against CD4 and CD8 repertoires sorted from blood. TCRdb mirrors the immuneACCESS table, restricted to in-frame sequences. Some clones are absent from its copies; in checked studies, under half trace to an unresolved V gene, and the reason for the others is unknown. V and J calls and clone size are as listed in that table; D and trimming were resolved from the DNA. The sample records under 200,000 clones, about three fifths of which are singletons. Together, the top ten hold 0.91% of the sample.

The receptor's source is a human donor with alopecia areata. The rearrangement joined TRBV29-1 to TRBJ2-1; the D region possibly corresponds to TRBD1 (6 bases align). The material was CD4+ T cells sorted from blood, obtained at week 4, from a patient treated with tofacitinib. CDR3 region: CSVRQDSYNEQFF. The DNA sequence is as follows: TGCAGCGTTCGACAGGACTCCTACAATGAGCAGTTCTTC.